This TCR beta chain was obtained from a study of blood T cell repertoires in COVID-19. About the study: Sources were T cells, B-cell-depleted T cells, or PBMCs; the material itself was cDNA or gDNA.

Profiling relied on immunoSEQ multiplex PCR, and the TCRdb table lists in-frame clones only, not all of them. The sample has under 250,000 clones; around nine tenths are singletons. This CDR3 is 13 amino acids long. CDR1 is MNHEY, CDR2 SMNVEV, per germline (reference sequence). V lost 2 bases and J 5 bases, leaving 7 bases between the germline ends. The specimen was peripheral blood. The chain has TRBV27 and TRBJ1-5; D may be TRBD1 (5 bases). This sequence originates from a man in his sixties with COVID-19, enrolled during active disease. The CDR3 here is CASSLGGYQPQHF. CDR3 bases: TGTGCCAGCAGTTTAGGGGGGTATCAGCCCCAGCATTTT.